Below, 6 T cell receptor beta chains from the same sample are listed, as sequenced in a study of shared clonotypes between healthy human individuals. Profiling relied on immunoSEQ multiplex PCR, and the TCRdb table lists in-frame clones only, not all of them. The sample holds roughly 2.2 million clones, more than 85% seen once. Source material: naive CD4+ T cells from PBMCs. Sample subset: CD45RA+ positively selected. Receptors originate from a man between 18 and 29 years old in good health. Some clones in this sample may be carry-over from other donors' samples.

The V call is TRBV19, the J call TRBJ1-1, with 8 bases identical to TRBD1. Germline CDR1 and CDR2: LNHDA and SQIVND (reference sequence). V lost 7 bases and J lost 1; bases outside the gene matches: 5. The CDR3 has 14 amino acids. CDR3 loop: CASTRTGWNTEAFF. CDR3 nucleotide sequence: TGTGCCAGTACTCGGACAGGGTGGAACACTGAAGCTTTCTTT.

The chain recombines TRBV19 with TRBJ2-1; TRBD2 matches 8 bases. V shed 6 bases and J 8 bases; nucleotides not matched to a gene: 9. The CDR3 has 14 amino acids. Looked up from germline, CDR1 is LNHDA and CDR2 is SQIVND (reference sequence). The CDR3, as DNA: TGTGCCAGTAGCAATAGCGGGGCCTCTCATGAGCAGTTCTTC. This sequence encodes CASSNSGASHEQFF.

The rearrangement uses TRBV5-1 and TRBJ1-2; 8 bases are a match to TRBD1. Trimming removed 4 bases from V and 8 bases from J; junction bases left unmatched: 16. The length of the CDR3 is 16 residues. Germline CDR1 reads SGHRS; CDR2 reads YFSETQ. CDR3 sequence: CASSPSYTGGGYGYTF. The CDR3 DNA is TGCGCCAGCAGCCCGTCGTATACAGGGGGAGGATACGGCTACACCTTC.

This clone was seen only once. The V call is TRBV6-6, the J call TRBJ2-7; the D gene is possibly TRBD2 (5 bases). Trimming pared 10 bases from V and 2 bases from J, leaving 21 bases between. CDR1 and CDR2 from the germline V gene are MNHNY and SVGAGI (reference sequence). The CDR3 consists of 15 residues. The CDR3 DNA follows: TGTGCCATCTGTGAACTGGGCGGGCGAACCTACGAGCAGTACTTC. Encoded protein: CAICELGGRTYEQYF.

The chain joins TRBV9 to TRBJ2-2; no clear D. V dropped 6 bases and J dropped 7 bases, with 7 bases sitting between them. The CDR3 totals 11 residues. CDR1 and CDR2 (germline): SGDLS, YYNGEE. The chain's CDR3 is CASNLDGELFF. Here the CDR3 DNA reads TGTGCCAGCAACTTGGACGGGGAGCTGTTTTTT.

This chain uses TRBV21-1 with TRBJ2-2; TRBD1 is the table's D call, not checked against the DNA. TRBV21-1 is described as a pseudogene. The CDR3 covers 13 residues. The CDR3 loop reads CARRTGRAGELFF. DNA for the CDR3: TGTGCCAGGAGGACAGGGCGTGCCGGGGAGCTGTTTTTT.